Following are 4 T cell receptor beta chains from one sample sequenced in a study of shared clonotypes between healthy human individuals. Clones were sequenced by immunoSEQ multiplex PCR, and TCRdb holds only the in-frame ones, with some missing. The sample lists 2 million to 2.5 million clones; 93% were seen once. Sequencing used naive CD4+ T cells from PBMCs. Subset defined: CD45RA+ positively selected. These receptors were collected from a man aged 18-30 years in good health. Some clones in this sample may be carry-over from other donors' samples.

The chain links TRBV29-1 to TRBJ1-4, with a possible D match to TRBD1 (6 bases). With 7 bases removed from V and 8 bases from J, the gap between germline ends came to 14 bases. The CDR3 contains 12 residues. Germline loops: CDR1 SQVTM, CDR2 ANQGSEA. Here the CDR3 DNA reads TGCAGCGCGCAAGGGGGAGGAGAAAAACTGTTTTTT. As protein: CSAQGGGEKLFF.

The V and J genes are TRBV9 and TRBJ1-2, with a tentative D call TRBD1 (5 bases). The germline gives CDR1 SGDLS, CDR2 YYNGEE. This CDR3 comprises 13 residues. V was cut by 4 bases and J by 1 base, with 8 bases left in between. Here the CDR3 reads CASSPDSNYGYTF. The CDR3 nucleotides read TGTGCCAGCAGCCCCGACAGTAACTATGGCTACACCTTC.

This clone was detected a few times. Other DNA sequences in this specimen translate into the identical CDR3. V gene TRBV7-3 combines with J gene TRBJ1-1; 8 bases fit TRBD1. CDR1 and CDR2 from the germline V gene are SGHTA and FQGTGA. The CDR3 is made up of 15 amino acids. Losses at the gene ends were 0 bases for V and 1 base for J; bases not matched to a gene: 1. The CDR3 DNA sequence: TGTGCCAGCAGCTTAACGGGGACAGGGAACACTGAAGCTTTCTTT. Translated, it gives CASSLTGTGNTEAFF.

The rearrangement uses TRBV28 and TRBJ2-5; TRBD2 aligns across 9 bases. The CDR3 has 14 residues. Germline loops: CDR1 MDHEN, CDR2 SYDVKM. J gave up 3 bases and V 6 bases, and 5 bases lay outside the gene matches. The CDR3 DNA reads as TGTGCCAGCAGAGATCTAGCGGGGAAAGAGACCCAGTACTTC. Encoded protein: CASRDLAGKETQYF.